The T cell receptor beta chain under discussion was sequenced for a study of cytomegalovirus exposure and HLA in healthy donors (dated by TCRdb to the late 2010s). For the study in its entirety: According to an earlier analysis of 550 to 700 of the donors, some 180 million T cells yielded 120 million or so unique TCR beta sequences and about 280 Gb of sequence data. A few DR-DQ haplotypes were handled as single units for association and clustering because linkage in the cohort was strong. The genetic ancestry cluster associated with self-reported Caucasian donors included about 81% of the roughly 380 genotyped donors. Among 300 to 450 genotyped donors of the cohort, an average of 235,054 unique TCR beta nucleotide sequences were sequenced per donor, roughly 20% of them non-productive. An early release covering some 640 HLA-typed donors comprised about 310 gigabases of sequencing data and approximately 85 million unique TCR sequences. The number of donors typed differed by locus, with about 629-630 for A, B, C, DRB1 and DQB1, roughly 520 for DQA1, approximately 580 for DPA1, and 400 to 490 for DPB1. In the later analysis, no new phenotypic data were used to find candidate immune exposures; instead, reliance was placed on TCR beta sequences and their occurrence across donors. A later analysis re-examined previously published TCR beta repertoires from over 500 donors and added high-resolution HLA genotyping to investigate patterns of TCR occurrence. In an earlier analysis of a few hundred of the donors, high-throughput TCR beta sequencing was used to judge whether each TCR beta V gene segment behaved as functional or pseudogenic. The T cell repertoires of 550 to 850 subjects were profiled by immunosequencing and related to cytomegalovirus serostatus. To predict cytomegalovirus infection status, the study brought together high-throughput TCR immunosequencing, statistical association of individual TCRs with disease status, and machine learning. Alongside the repertoire data, information on donor age, sex, ethnicity and CMV serostatus was compiled. The study was designed to test whether signatures of past pathogen exposure could be identified by cataloging public T cell receptors. Along with the roughly 670-subject first cohort, a separate validation cohort of roughly 110 different subjects was used. Every repertoire in the discovery cohort had been generated on one and the same sequencing platform. A later genetic analysis took genome-wide SNP genotypes for about three fifths of the 666 donors and used that subset as a discovery cohort. HLA typing covered class I and class II loci at four-digit resolution. Points the paper makes about the study in general: Compared with the 666-donor mean, donors in an Asian-associated ancestry cluster had fewer N-insertions in productive TCRs, according to a later genetic analysis. A few of the identified cytomegalovirus-associated TCR beta chains were confirmed in vitro to be specific for cytomegalovirus antigens. The study gave a list of 150 to 200 TCR beta chains associated with cytomegalovirus. CMV serostatus was the only immune exposure information available for the cohort. In an earlier analysis of several hundred of the donors, most TCR beta V segments were observed in productive rearrangements about 90% or about 30% of the time, broadly matching IMGT annotations. Assigning TCR associations to individual alleles was difficult when HLA alleles, especially DR and DQ, strongly co-occurred. Most TCR sequences were observed very rarely across donors, whereas some public TCRs were present in many individuals. An association between a missense DCLRE1C variant and V-gene and J-gene trimming of TCR beta chains was found in a later genetic analysis and replicated in an independent cohort. In a later analysis, over 15,000 TCR beta sequences were associated with specific HLA alleles at a false discovery rate of 0.05. A further reported finding was that TCR beta sequences accurately predicted the HLA-A and HLA-B alleles for most subjects in the first cohort. Only TCR beta chains were sequenced in this cohort, and the absence of alpha or paired-chain data limited detectable features. It was suggested by the authors that the approach could potentially be generalized to other disease states and immunological phenotypes. The presence/absence analyses assumed that sequencing depth was roughly uniform across donors, and that assumption may not be true. Because counts were too low, roughly 16 rarely observed V segments, including chromosome 9 orphons, were left out of the earlier analysis of some 600 of the donors. A later analysis found that most CMV-associated TCR beta chains appeared HLA-restricted, with HLA associations seemingly driven largely by CMV exposure. The classifier was reported to diagnose cytomegalovirus status with high specificity and sensitivity in both the original and validation cohorts. Linkage disequilibrium might explain the correlated functional status among segregating V segments, but an unknown experimental factor could not be excluded. Compared with equally common non-associated chains, HLA-associated TCR beta chains in a later analysis were more clonally expanded and had lower generation probabilities. A cluster of highly shared sequence variants was judged likely to represent a technical artifact of the sequencing pipeline. HLA typing was unavailable for some donors at each locus, so association tests used only the typed subset. Some IMGT-functional V segments, including TRBV6-2 and TRBV6-3, could not be told apart with the 87-base-pair reads, so those segments were excluded. According to a later analysis, TCR association rates differed among HLA loci, with DRB1 alleles showing the most associated TCRs and HLA-C alleles showing the fewest. According to a later analysis, parvovirus B19, influenza, CMV and Epstein-Barr virus appeared linked to several top co-occurrence clusters.

The cohort was made up of 666 healthy bone marrow donors. At the time of sampling, every cohort member was nominally healthy, though immune exposures that went unrecorded were likely present. The donor tested CMV seronegative and was one of the 352 seronegative cohort members. Each donor provided a peripheral blood sample, and peripheral blood mononuclear cells were used for TCR beta sequencing. The Qiagen DNeasy Blood Extraction Kit was used to extract genomic DNA from the blood cell samples. This clone is categorized as medium-sized (0.01 to 0.1%). The clone's antigen remains unknown. There are no base qualities to consult, and no much larger clone falls within one base. The library relied on the immunoSEQ multiplex PCR assay. For the multiplex PCR, a mixture combining 60 forward primers for TCR Vbeta segments and 13 reverse primers for TCR Jbeta segments was used. A multiplex PCR assay on genomic DNA amplified the CDR3 region of rearranged TCR beta genes. On the Illumina HiSeq System, the amplified TCR beta libraries were sequenced as 87-base-pair reads. As for how the authors treated the data: In a later analysis, roughly 80 million unique TCR beta chains were counted across the 690 or so repertoires, and about 9.9 million of these chains were shared by at least two donors. Raw reads were error-corrected and collapsed into unique sequences with a nearest-neighbor algorithm that merged closely related sequences to remove PCR and sequencing errors. Alignment of CDR3 sequences to IMGT reference sequences was used to assign V, D and J gene segments. For a sequence to be retained, at least a six-nucleotide match to both a V gene segment and a J gene segment was required. Rearrangements were called productive when the CDR3 lacked stop codons and stayed in frame with V and J; all others were non-productive. Following IMGT convention, CDR3 was defined as the stretch from the second conserved V-encoded cysteine up to the conserved J-encoded phenylalanine. The earlier analysis of roughly 590 of the donors excluded any sequence lacking an unambiguous match to a single V gene segment. An earlier analysis of a few hundred of the donors called V segments functional above 56.7% productive rearrangements and segregating when the between-donor standard deviation exceeded 5%. A statistical classification framework was built to diagnose cytomegalovirus status from the catalog of TCR beta chain sequences. A later analysis assigned V and J genes by comparing TCR nucleotide sequences with IMGT/GENE-DB human TR gene sequences. In a later analysis, CDR3 sequences and most-parsimonious VDJ recombination scenarios were assigned using the TCRdist pipeline. In a later analysis, each TCR beta chain was defined by its CDR3 amino acid sequence together with its V-gene family, and reads without a unique V-gene family were excluded. A later analysis removed nearly 600 highly shared, low-generation-probability nucleotide sequences to deal with suspected cross-contamination and a sequencing artifact. In a later analysis, a clonal expansion index for each public chain was calculated from normalized within-repertoire ranks of inferred template counts. In a later analysis, generation probabilities were computed with a VDJ recombination model fitted to out-of-frame rearrangements, and the resulting probabilities were checked against IGoR. In a later analysis, hypergeometric tests were used to score TCR-TCR, TCR-HLA and TCR-CMV co-occurrence, with a repertoire-size bias correction applied to TCR pairs. A later analysis estimated false discovery rates by permuting HLA or CMV assignments 20 times. In a later analysis, co-occurring TCRs were grouped with DBSCAN, and TCRdist sequence similarity was added when clustering was performed within HLA-allele-positive subsets. Repertoires with fewer than 30,000 or more than 120,000 public chains, plus five repertoires with anomalous nucleotide sharing, were excluded from co-occurrence clustering. TCRdb carries this immuneACCESS record with in-frame sequences only. Its versions omit some clonotypes, under half of them owing to an unresolved V gene in the studies checked, with the rest unexplained. V, J and clone size were drawn from that table, and D and trimming were deduced from the DNA. For this sample the table gives some 150,000 clones, of which nearly 80% were detected only once. The biggest ten clones account for 1.1% of the sample.

Via the germline V gene (reference sequence), CDR1 is SGHKS and CDR2 YYEKEE. The CDR3 runs 13 residues from the cysteine to the phenylalanine. Only the CDR3 region is kept as DNA, spanning 39 bases read in frame from base 1. V sheds 4 bases and J sheds 1 base, leaving 3 bases between their ends. Sequencing was performed on PBMCs. The receptor was derived from a male donor in good health and CMV-seronegative. In this chain, TRBV5-5 is recombined with TRBJ1-6; the D gene assignment is ambiguous. CDR3 reads: CASSPSYNSPLHF. The DNA is as follows: TGTGCCAGCAGCCCGTCCTATAATTCACCCCTCCACTTT.